This TCR beta chain was profiled in a study of blood T cells in healthy people across ages (dated by TCRdb to about 2015). Study-wide context: In model experiments, template switching captured about one uniquely barcoded TCR beta cDNA molecule for every two T cells. Age-related changes in TCR beta repertoire diversity were measured in the study by deep sequencing normalized with unique cDNA molecular identifiers. Four age groups were formed from the donors: young (average about 16 years), middle-aged (approximately 42), aged (62) and long-lived (more than 75). To avoid experimental bias, donors of different ages were randomly spread across the sequencing lanes. Using the same blood draw, the study looked at two additional independent replicas of 1 million unique cDNA reads for two donors, one aged 18 to 30 and the other aged 80 or older.

This clonotype was counted a few times. What this receptor recognizes is not known. There are no base qualities to consult, and no much larger clone falls within one base. The donors were a few dozen Caucasian individuals from Russia, aged roughly 6 to 100 years, who were systemically healthy. Each donor gave ten milliliters of peripheral blood, drawn into EDTA-treated Vacutainer tubes. Ficoll-Paque density-gradient centrifugation was used to isolate PBMCs, with at least 6.5 million obtained per sample. Total RNA was extracted from PBMCs with Trizol reagent, with at least 5.5 micrograms obtained per sample. The percentages of naive CD45RAhigh/CD27high T cells were determined by flow cytometry on a PBMC aliquot from every donor. General conclusions and limits of the study: Estimates of total diversity from one million sequenced T cells were regarded as lower bounds and underestimates. A strong correlation was found between observed TCR beta diversity and the percentage of naive T cells measured by flow cytometry. Compared with the aged group, the long-lived group had more naive CD4+ T cells, fewer expanded clones and increased TCR diversity, suggesting age selection. Conclusive comparison of naive and antigen-experienced compartments was prevented by the profiling of bulk unsorted PBMCs. Donor CMV infection status was unknown, potentially confounding age-related changes in expanded clonotypes. Observed TCR beta diversity per million T cells fell roughly linearly with age, and a significant reduction was already apparent by age around 44.

The method behind the library was 5' RACE. TCRdb lists the instrument as Illumina HiSeq 2500. A second PCR of about 7 to 12 cycles was run with a J-beta primer mix and a sample-barcoded 5' primer. A unique molecular identifier was introduced onto each TCR beta cDNA molecule by a template-switch 5' adaptor carrying 12 random nucleotides. Each sample yielded at least 3 million CDR3-containing paired-end reads. First-strand cDNA was synthesized from all RNA with the Mint cDNA synthesis kit, primed by a TRBC-specific oligonucleotide. All cDNA was treated with uracil-DNA glycosylase and then went through a first 18-cycle PCR with the universal primers M1SS and BC2_uni_R. For the original study's pipeline: Normalization of each sample was performed by random selection of 1 million high-quality reads, each carrying a distinct molecular identifier. Reads sharing molecular identifiers were discarded rather than binned into consensus sequences. MiTCR, set to a Q25 quality threshold and the strictest error-elimination algorithm, was used for CDR3 identification, clonotype clustering and error correction. Lower-bound total TCR beta diversity was estimated with a nonparametric unseen species model using Euler transformation. TCRdb trimmed public reads at Q25 via fastp, called clones via MiXCR and kept in-frame beta chains. Each entry merges the rows of one CDR3 protein and shows their most common DNA and genes. In this record, the V and J calls reflect TCRdb's handling and not the investigators' own analysis. The sample table contains roughly 1,500,000 distinct CDR3 sequences; only one count was recorded for roughly 32% of them. About 10% of the sample rests with the top ten.

The V and J ends are trimmed by 3 bases and 6 bases, leaving 15 bases between them. Reading the germline V gene gives CDR1 ENHRY and CDR2 SYGVKD. There are 15 amino acids in the CDR3, from cysteine to phenylalanine inclusive. Here the CDR3 DNA is all that survives: 45 bases in frame from base 1. The origin of this receptor is a woman aged 30 to 39 in good health. This receptor chain uses TRBV10-3 and TRBJ1-5; the D region possibly corresponds to TRBD1 (6 bases align). The specimen sequenced was blood. The CDR3 loop reads CAISDGQGFGQPQHF. The DNA is TGTGCCATCAGTGACGGGCAGGGGTTCGGTCAGCCCCAGCATTTT.